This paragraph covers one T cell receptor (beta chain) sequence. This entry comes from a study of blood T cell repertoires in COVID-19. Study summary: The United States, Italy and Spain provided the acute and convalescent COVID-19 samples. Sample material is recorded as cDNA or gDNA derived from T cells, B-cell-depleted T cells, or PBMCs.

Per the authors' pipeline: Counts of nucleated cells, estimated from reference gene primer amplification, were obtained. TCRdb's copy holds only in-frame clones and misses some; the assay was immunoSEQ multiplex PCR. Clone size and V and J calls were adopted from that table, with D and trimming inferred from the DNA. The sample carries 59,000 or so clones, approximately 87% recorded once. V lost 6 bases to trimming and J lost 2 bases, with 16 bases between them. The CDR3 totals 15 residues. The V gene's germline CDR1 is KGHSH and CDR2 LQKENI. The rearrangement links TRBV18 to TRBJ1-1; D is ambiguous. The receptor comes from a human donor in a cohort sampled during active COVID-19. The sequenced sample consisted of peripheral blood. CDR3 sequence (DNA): TGTGCCAGCTCCCCTGGTGCAGGCACAAACACTGAAGCTTTCTTT. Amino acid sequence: CASSPGAGTNTEAFF.